One and the same sample provided the 4 T cell receptor beta chains below, sequenced in a study of cytomegalovirus exposure and HLA in healthy donors. The PCR made use of 60 Vbeta and 13 Jbeta primers. Produced via immunoSEQ multiplex PCR; TCRdb's table is partial and in-frame only. The data contain about 130,000 clones, 70% to 80% of them singletons. The sample consisted of PBMCs. The origin of the receptors is a human donor in good health.

The rearrangement links TRBV6-4 to TRBJ2-3; TRBD1 agrees at 10 bases. The CDR3 spans 18 residues. Germline V lookup: CDR1 MRHNA, CDR2 SNTAGT. J lost 2 bases, V lost 0 bases, and 8 bases had no gene match. In nucleotides, the CDR3 is TGTGCCAGCAGTGACTCTCCGGGGACAGGGGCGAACACAGATACGCAGTATTTT. Encoded protein: CASSDSPGTGANTDTQYF.

This chain links TRBV7-9 with TRBJ2-2; 9 bases agree with TRBD2. This CDR3 region has 17 residues. Looked up from germline, CDR1 is SEHNR and CDR2 is FQNEAQ (reference sequence). J gave up 2 bases and V 0 bases, and 4 bases lay outside the gene matches. The CDR3 spells CASSLARGGPNTGELFF. The CDR3 DNA sequence: TGTGCCAGCAGCTTAGCGCGGGGGGGACCAAACACCGGGGAGCTGTTTTTT.

This rearrangement joins TRBV14 to TRBJ1-2; TRBD1 agrees at 7 bases. CDR1 and CDR2 from the germline V gene are SGHDN and FVKESK. J gave up 3 bases and V 1 base, and 8 bases lay outside the gene matches. The CDR3 loop spans 16 amino acids. DNA for the CDR3: TGTGCCAGCAGCCAAGCTTTACAGGGGCTGGACTATGGCTACACCTTC. Amino acid sequence: CASSQALQGLDYGYTF.

The J gene is TRBJ1-2, the V gene TRBV5-6; no clear D gene. CDR3 length: 11 amino acids. V was trimmed by 1 base and J by 10 bases, leaving 8 bases between them. Germline loops: CDR1 SGHDT, CDR2 YYEEEE. In nucleotides, the CDR3 is TGTGCCAGCAGCTTGATCGGGTCCTACACCTTC. Protein: CASSLIGSYTF.